The source of this T cell receptor (beta chain) is a study of early stage breast cancer tumors. In the study overall: Approximately 9.4-fold was the mean read coverage per sample. Notes on the study in general: Tumors had approximately 2.5-fold higher T cell density than normal breast. In about 90% of the 16 patients, blood comparison separated tumor from normal breast.

Each sample had two DNA replicates, about 0.52 ug blood or around 1.5 ug tissue. The protocol was immunoSEQ multiplex PCR, while the TCRdb copy is restricted to in-frame clones and leaves out a portion. The table lists some 48,000 clones, roughly four fifths of them singletons, with around 1.5% in the top ten. The CDR3 contains 12 residues. Trimming removed 7 bases at V and 0 bases at J, with 7 bases between. Germline V gene lookup returns CDR1 SQVTM and CDR2 ANQGSEA. As for this clone: Its target is unknown.

This chain uses TRBV29-1 with TRBJ1-3; D unresolved. This clonotype was obtained from a person aged 45 to 60 with breast cancer. Sample: blood. CDR3 protein: CSARYSGNTIYF. As DNA, the CDR3 is TGCAGCGCTCGATACTCTGGAAACACCATATATTTT.